The clone carrying this T cell receptor beta chain turned up a few times. Antigen unknown. TCR alpha and TCR beta cDNA libraries with sample barcodes and UMIs came from 5'RACE using constant-segment primers. TCRdb reprocessed the 5' RACE reads via MiXCR and lists one record per CDR3 protein. The sample records under 300,000 distinct CDR3 sequences, around 15% being singletons. V was trimmed by 4 bases and J by 1 base, leaving 20 bases between them. The CDR3 extends over 16 amino acids. In germline, CDR1 is SQVTM, CDR2 ANQGSEA. This sample was included in a study of T-cell memory formation after mild COVID-19. Study at large: Largely donor-specific TCR clusters were found. Study-wide results and caveats: Contracting clones from day 15 to 85 showed balanced CD4/CD8; later expanders favored CD4+. Among CD4+ contracting clones, most were CM and EM, and CD8+ ones EMRA.

The sequence came from a man between 18 and 29 years old who had mild COVID-19 (a few samples of this study predate the infection). Cell type and time point are not known. The sequencing sample was made of PBMCs or a T cell subset sorted from them (not recorded which). The rearrangement links TRBV29-1 to TRBJ2-7; a possible D gene is TRBD2 (5 bases). CDR3 region: CSVVGELDGKSYEQYF. Here the CDR3 DNA reads TGCAGCGTTGTCGGGGAGTTAGACGGGAAATCCTACGAGCAGTACTTC.